This TCR beta chain stems from a study of T-cell reconstitution after alpha-beta-depleted transplantation in children. The authors prepared the TCRbeta library with unique molecular identifiers. TCRdb fed the PCR reads into MiXCR, producing one record per CDR3 protein. Among about 90,000 distinct CDR3 sequences listed, more than 7% were seen once. Germline V CDR1 and CDR2: SGHRS, YFSETQ. This CDR3 region has 14 residues. V lost 4 bases and J lost 6; bases outside the gene matches: 9. This clonotype has a count of ten or more. The clonotype was recovered from a human donor who donated a stem cell graft to a child with congenital amegakaryocytic thrombocytopenia. Material: PBMCs from the stem cell graft donor, obtained from the stem cell graft. J is TRBJ1-2 and V is TRBV5-1, with TRBD1 matching 7 bases. DNA for the CDR3: TGCGCCAGCAGCGGCGGACAGGTCGGCGATGGCTACACCTTC. This gives the protein CASSGGQVGDGYTF.